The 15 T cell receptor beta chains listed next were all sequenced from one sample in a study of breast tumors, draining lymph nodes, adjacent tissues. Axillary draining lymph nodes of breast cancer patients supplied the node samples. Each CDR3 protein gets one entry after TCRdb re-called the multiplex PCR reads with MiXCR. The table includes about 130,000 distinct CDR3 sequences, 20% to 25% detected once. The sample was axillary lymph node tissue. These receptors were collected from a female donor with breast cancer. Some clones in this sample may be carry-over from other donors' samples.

The CDR3 nucleotides are TGTGCTAGTGGCTGCCAGACTAGCTCGCACGAGCAGTACTTC. As protein: CASGCQTSSHEQYF. The chain couples TRBV12-5 to TRBJ2-7; 7 positions match TRBD2. Germline V CDR1 and CDR2: LGHNT, FRNRAP. The junction had 10 bases not matched to a gene; V was cut back by 6 bases and J by 5 bases. The CDR3 is 14 amino acids.

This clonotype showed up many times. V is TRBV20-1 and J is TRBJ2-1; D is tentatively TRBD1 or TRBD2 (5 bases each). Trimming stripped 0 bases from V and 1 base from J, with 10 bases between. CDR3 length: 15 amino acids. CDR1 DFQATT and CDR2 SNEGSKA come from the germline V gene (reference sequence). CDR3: CSARDEGFSYNEQFF. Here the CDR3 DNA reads TGCAGTGCTAGAGATGAGGGGTTTTCCTACAATGAGCAGTTCTTC.

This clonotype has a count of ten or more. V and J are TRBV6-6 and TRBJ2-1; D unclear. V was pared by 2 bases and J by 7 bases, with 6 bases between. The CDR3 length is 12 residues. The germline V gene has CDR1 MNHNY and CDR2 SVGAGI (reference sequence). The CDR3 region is CASSYMRNEQFF. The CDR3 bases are TGTGCCAGCAGTTACATGAGGAATGAGCAGTTCTTC.

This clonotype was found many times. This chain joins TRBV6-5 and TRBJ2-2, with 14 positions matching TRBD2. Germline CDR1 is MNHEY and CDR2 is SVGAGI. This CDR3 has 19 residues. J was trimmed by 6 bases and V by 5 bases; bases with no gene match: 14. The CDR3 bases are TGTGCCAGCAGTCGACTAGCGGGAGGGCCGAATGGTTTTGCCGGGGAGCTGTTTTTT. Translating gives CASSRLAGGPNGFAGELFF.

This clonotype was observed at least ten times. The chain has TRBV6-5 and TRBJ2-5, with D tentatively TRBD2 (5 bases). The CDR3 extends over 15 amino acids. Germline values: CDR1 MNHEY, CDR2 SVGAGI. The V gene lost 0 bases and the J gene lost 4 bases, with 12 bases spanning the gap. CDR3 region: CASSYSGESAETQYF. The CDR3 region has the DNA TGTGCCAGCAGTTACTCCGGGGAGTCAGCAGAGACCCAGTACTTC.

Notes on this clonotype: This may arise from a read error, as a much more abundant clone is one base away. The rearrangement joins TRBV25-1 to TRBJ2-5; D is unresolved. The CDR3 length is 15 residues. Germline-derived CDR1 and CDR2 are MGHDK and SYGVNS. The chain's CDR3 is CASSEFGRYQETLYF. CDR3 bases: TGTGCCAGCAGTGAATTCGGCAGATACCAAGAGACCCTGTACTTC.

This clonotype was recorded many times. CDR3 sequence reads: CASSLASSGNTIYF. The CDR3 DNA sequence: TGCGCCAGCAGCTTGGCTAGCTCTGGAAACACCATATATTTT. The chain recombines TRBV5-1 with TRBJ1-3; D remains unclear. CDR1 and CDR2 (germline): SGHRS, YFSETQ. V was clipped by 0 bases and J by 0 bases, with 4 bases between them. CDR3 length: 14 amino acids.

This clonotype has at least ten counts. The CDR3 here is CSADSGRGRNEQFF. The DNA of the CDR3 is TGCAGTGCTGATAGCGGGAGAGGGCGCAATGAGCAGTTCTTC. The V gene is TRBV20-1, the J gene TRBJ2-1; 9 nucleotides match TRBD2. The CDR3 has 14 residues. Looked up from germline, CDR1 is DFQATT and CDR2 is SNEGSKA (reference sequence). Trimming at V came to 5 bases and at J to 6 bases, leaving 8 bases not matched to a gene.

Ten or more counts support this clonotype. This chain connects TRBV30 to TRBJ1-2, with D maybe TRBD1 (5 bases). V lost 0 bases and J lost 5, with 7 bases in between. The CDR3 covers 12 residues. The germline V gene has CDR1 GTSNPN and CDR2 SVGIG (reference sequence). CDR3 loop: CAWSVSGYGYTF. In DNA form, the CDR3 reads TGTGCCTGGAGTGTATCAGGGTATGGCTACACCTTC.

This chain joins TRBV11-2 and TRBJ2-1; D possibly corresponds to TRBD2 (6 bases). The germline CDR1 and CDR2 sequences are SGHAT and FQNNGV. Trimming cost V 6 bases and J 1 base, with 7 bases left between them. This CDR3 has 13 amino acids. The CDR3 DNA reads TGTGCCAGCAGGGGGGGTTCCTACAATGAGCAGTTCTTC. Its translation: CASRGGSYNEQFF.

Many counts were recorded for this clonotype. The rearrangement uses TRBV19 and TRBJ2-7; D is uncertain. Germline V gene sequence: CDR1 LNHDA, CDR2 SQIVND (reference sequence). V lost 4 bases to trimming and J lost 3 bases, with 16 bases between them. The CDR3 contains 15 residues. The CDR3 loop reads CASSKFSGRNYEQYF. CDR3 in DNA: TGTGCCAGTAGTAAGTTCTCGGGCAGAAACTACGAGCAGTACTTC.

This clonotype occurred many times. This CDR3 reads CASSPTGPYGYTF. The CDR3 DNA reads as TGTGCCAGCAGCCCGACAGGGCCCTATGGCTACACCTTC. The rearrangement uses TRBV6-1 and TRBJ1-2; TRBD1 matches 7 bases. The CDR3 has 13 residues. The V gene end was trimmed by 6 bases and the J gene end by 4 bases; junction bases not matched to a gene: 5. CDR1 is MNHNS, CDR2 SASEGT, per germline.

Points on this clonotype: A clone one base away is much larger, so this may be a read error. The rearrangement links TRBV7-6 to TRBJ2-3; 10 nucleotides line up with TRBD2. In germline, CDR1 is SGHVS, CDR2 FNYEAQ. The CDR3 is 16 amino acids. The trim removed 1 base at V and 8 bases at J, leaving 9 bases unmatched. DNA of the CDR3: TGTGCCAGCAGCTTAGGGGTAGCGGGAGGCTCAGGTACGCAGTATTTT. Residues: CASSLGVAGGSGTQYF.

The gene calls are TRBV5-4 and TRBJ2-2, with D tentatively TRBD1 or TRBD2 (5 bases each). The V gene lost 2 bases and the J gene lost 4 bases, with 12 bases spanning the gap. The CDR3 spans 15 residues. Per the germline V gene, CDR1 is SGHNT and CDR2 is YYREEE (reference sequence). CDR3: CASSFTGHGTGELFF. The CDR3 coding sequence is TGTGCCAGCAGCTTTACGGGGCATGGCACCGGGGAGCTGTTTTTT.

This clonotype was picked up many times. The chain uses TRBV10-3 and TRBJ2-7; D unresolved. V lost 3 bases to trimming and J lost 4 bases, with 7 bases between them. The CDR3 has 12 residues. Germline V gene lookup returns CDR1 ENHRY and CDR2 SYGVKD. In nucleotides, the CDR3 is TGTGCCATCAGTGAAGGTGTATACGAGCAGTACTTC. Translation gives CAISEGVYEQYF.